These 28 T cell receptor beta chains came from one sample sequenced in a study of shared clonotypes between healthy human individuals. Some clones are missing from TCRdb's copy, which holds only in-frame ones; the method was immunoSEQ multiplex PCR. The table lists about 1 million clones, under 80% of them singletons, with about 1.5% in the top ten. The sample was memory CD4+ T cells sorted from blood. Regarding subset: CD45RA-negative fraction. These receptors were obtained from a man aged 18 to 29 in good health.

This chain connects TRBV16 to TRBJ2-3, with D possibly matching TRBD2 (5 bases). The CDR3 spans 14 residues. From germline, CDR1 is KGHSY and CDR2 FQNENV. Trimming pared 0 bases from V and 1 base from J, leaving 5 bases between. In DNA form, the CDR3 reads TGTGCCAGCAGCCAATCGAGGGGCACAGATACGCAGTATTTT. This gives the protein CASSQSRGTDTQYF.

The chain couples TRBV11-2 to TRBJ2-3, with 7 bases aligning to TRBD2. The CDR3 extends over 13 amino acids. Germline CDR1 reads SGHAT; CDR2 reads FQNNGV. The junction had 10 bases not matched to a gene; V was cut back by 10 bases and J by 6 bases. The CDR3 nucleotides read TGTGCCATCTCCCGGGGGACTAAGGATACGCAGTATTTT. Translating it yields CAISRGTKDTQYF.

V and J are TRBV5-6 and TRBJ2-2; 10 bases align to TRBD1. The CDR3 runs to 15 residues. Trimming took 4 bases from V and 4 from J; bases not matched to a gene: 4. Per germline, CDR1 SGHDT and CDR2 YYEEEE. The CDR3 loop reads CASSKGTGATGELFF. CDR3 nucleotides: TGTGCCAGCAGCAAGGGGACAGGGGCCACCGGGGAGCTGTTTTTT.

This clone has a handful of counts. The gene calls are TRBV5-6 and TRBJ1-3; D perhaps matches TRBD1 (6 bases). In germline, CDR1 is SGHDT, CDR2 YYEEEE. This CDR3 contains 16 residues. Trimming left V 4 bases short and J 0 bases short, with 14 bases between. The CDR3 region is CASSPTTGYSGNTIYF. Here the CDR3 DNA reads TGTGCCAGCAGCCCAACGACAGGCTACTCTGGAAACACCATATATTTT.

This clone was counted at least ten times. This sequence joins TRBV9 and TRBJ2-5; 12 bases map to TRBD2. Unmatched junction bases numbered 6, after V lost 4 bases and J lost 5 bases. Germline V gene data show CDR1 as SGDLS and CDR2 as YYNGEE. The CDR3 runs 15 residues. CDR3 loop: CASSQGLAGRETQYF. CDR3 bases: TGTGCCAGCAGCCAGGGACTAGCGGGTAGGGAGACCCAGTACTTC.

The chain links TRBV28 to TRBJ2-5, with D perhaps given as TRBD1 or TRBD2 (5 bases each). The CDR3 covers 15 residues. V was trimmed by 3 bases and J by 4 bases, leaving 15 bases between them. Per the germline V gene, CDR1 is MDHEN and CDR2 is SYDVKM. The CDR3 DNA follows: TGTGCCAGCAGTTTGTCGGGACCGCTGGGAGAGACCCAGTACTTC. Its protein product is CASSLSGPLGETQYF.

The chain uses TRBV27 and TRBJ2-5; 8 bases are a match to TRBD2. Germline loops: CDR1 MNHEY, CDR2 SMNVEV (reference sequence). The CDR3 has 15 residues. Trimming at V came to 6 bases and at J to 5 bases, leaving 11 bases not matched to a gene. CDR3 loop: CASSSPRGAGETQYF. DNA for the CDR3: TGTGCCAGCAGCTCTCCGCGGGGGGCCGGGGAGACCCAGTACTTC.

V and J are TRBV5-6 and TRBJ2-4; D is unclear. CDR1 is SGHDT, CDR2 YYEEEE, per germline. The CDR3 spans 17 residues. V was trimmed by 1 base and J by 0 bases, leaving 14 bases between them. This CDR3 is CASSLQVAQLAKNIQYF. CDR3 DNA: TGTGCCAGCAGCTTGCAGGTAGCCCAACTAGCCAAAAACATTCAGTACTTC. The full variable domain, with the rest looked up from reference TRBV5-6 and TRBJ2-4, is DAGVTQSPTHLIKTRGQQVTLRCSPKSGHDTVSWYQQALGQGPQFIFQYYEEEERQRGNFPDRFSGHQFPNYSSELNVNALLLGDSALYLCASSLQVAQLAKNIQYFGAGTRLSVL.

This clone showed up just a few times. The J gene is TRBJ2-2, the V gene TRBV7-2, with a weak D call TRBD1 (6 bases). V gave up 1 base and J gave up 7 bases, with 10 bases separating them. CDR3 length: 14 amino acids. Germline V lookup: CDR1 SGHTA, CDR2 FQGNSA. CDR3: CASSLEQGSGELFF. CDR3 in DNA: TGTGCCAGCAGCTTAGAACAGGGCAGCGGGGAGCTGTTTTTT.

This clone has a single count. V usage is TRBV5-1 and J usage is TRBJ2-1; D not certain. Germline lookup yields CDR1 SGHRS and CDR2 YFSETQ. This CDR3 is 14 amino acids long. Trimming took 0 bases from V and 8 from J, leaving 12 bases between them. The CDR3 sequence: CASSLGSGRYEQFF. In nucleotides, the CDR3 is TGCGCCAGCAGCTTGGGGTCGGGCCGTTATGAGCAGTTCTTC.

This chain connects TRBV7-8 to TRBJ2-3; D assignment may be TRBD1 or TRBD2 (5 bases each). V lost 4 bases and J 2 bases, leaving 16 bases between the germline ends. Per germline, CDR1 SGHVS and CDR2 FQNEAQ. The CDR3 sequence is 16 residues long. This CDR3 reads CASSSLLVGDTDTQYF. CDR3 sequence (DNA): TGTGCCAGCAGCTCTCTATTAGTGGGGGACACAGATACGCAGTATTTT.

The rearrangement links TRBV19 to TRBJ2-7; 8 bases map to TRBD2. With V trimmed by 5 bases and J by 1 base, 7 bases remained unmatched. This CDR3 is built from 15 residues. From germline, CDR1 is LNHDA and CDR2 SQIVND (reference sequence). As DNA, the CDR3 is TGTGCCAGTAGTGATAAAGCGGGAGTATCCTACGAGCAGTACTTC. It translates to CASSDKAGVSYEQYF.

This chain uses TRBV28 with TRBJ1-2; tentative D call: TRBD1 (6 bases). V lost 6 bases, J lost 3 bases, and 11 bases lay in between. In germline, CDR1 is MDHEN, CDR2 SYDVKM. The CDR3 consists of 13 residues. The CDR3 protein is CASSQWTDYGYTF. CDR3 DNA sequence: TGTGCCAGCAGCCAATGGACAGACTATGGCTACACCTTC.

The V gene is TRBV9, the J gene TRBJ1-1; D possibly corresponds to TRBD1 (5 bases). CDR3 length: 15 residues. Germline assignment: CDR1 SGDLS and CDR2 YYNGEE. Trimming shortened V by 2 bases and J by 2 bases, and 13 bases separated the two germline ends. The CDR3 coding sequence is TGTGCCAGCAGCGTGGCAGGACAACTCAACACTGAAGCTTTCTTT. It encodes CASSVAGQLNTEAFF. The full variable domain, in which reference TRBV9 and TRBJ1-1 provide the parts outside the CDR3, is DSGVTQTPKHLITATGQRVTLRCSPRSGDLSVYWYQQSLDQGLQFLIQYYNGEERAKGNILERFSAQQFPDLHSELNLSSLELGDSALYFCASSVAGQLNTEAFFGQGTRLTVV.

This rearrangement joins TRBV28 to TRBJ1-6; the D gene is possibly TRBD1 (5 bases). Germline V gene data show CDR1 as MDHEN and CDR2 as SYDVKM. The CDR3 runs to 14 residues. Trimming shortened V by 6 bases and J by 13 bases, and 19 bases separated the two germline ends. CDR3 residues: CASSFYSGDGPLHF. In DNA, the CDR3 is TGTGCCAGCAGCTTCTATTCCGGGGACGGGCCCCTCCACTTT. The full variable domain, its missing parts supplied by reference TRBV28 and TRBJ1-6, is DVKVTQSSRYLVKRTGEKVFLECVQDMDHENMFWYRQDPGLGLRLIYFSYDVKMKEKGDIPEGYSVSREKKERFSLILESASTNQTSMYLCASSFYSGDGPLHFGNGTRLTVT.

The chain links TRBV28 to TRBJ1-6; 7 bases align to TRBD1. Trimming took 7 bases from V and 7 from J; bases not matched to a gene: 7. The CDR3 spans 14 residues. In germline, CDR1 is MDHEN, CDR2 SYDVKM. The CDR3 is CASTPGGQNSPLHF. The CDR3 DNA reads as TGTGCCAGCACCCCGGGGGGACAGAATTCACCCCTCCACTTT.

CDR3 in amino acids: CASSKDGLGDTETQYF. CDR3 bases: TGCGCCAGCAGCAAGGACGGATTGGGGGACACTGAGACCCAGTACTTC. V gene TRBV5-1 combines with J gene TRBJ2-5; possible D gene TRBD1, 6 bases. The CDR3 is 16 residues long. CDR1 SGHRS and CDR2 YFSETQ come from the germline V gene. With 4 bases removed from V and 5 bases from J, the gap between germline ends came to 21 bases. The full variable domain, its missing parts supplied by reference TRBV5-1 and TRBJ2-5, is KAGVTQTPRYLIKTRGQQVTLSCSPISGHRSVSWYQQTPGQGLQFLFEYFSETQRNKGNFPGRFSGRQFSNSRSEMNVSTLELGDSALYLCASSKDGLGDTETQYFGPGTRLLVL.

The chain employs TRBV5-4 and TRBJ2-5; 8 nucleotides agree with TRBD2. With 4 bases clipped from V and 2 bases from J, the junction kept 10 bases outside the gene matches. Germline CDR1 SGHNT, CDR2 YYREEE (reference sequence). The CDR3 extends over 16 amino acids. DNA of the CDR3: TGTGCCAGCAGCACCGCTCCGACTAGCGCGCAAGAGACCCAGTACTTC. Translation: CASSTAPTSAQETQYF.

With regard to this clone: Other DNA variants within this sample encode the same CDR3. CDR3 DNA sequence: TGTGCCAGCAGTTTGGGCACATATGGCTACACCTTC. Its protein product is CASSLGTYGYTF. This sequence joins TRBV28 and TRBJ1-2; D is unclear. The CDR3 loop spans 12 amino acids. From germline, CDR1 is MDHEN and CDR2 SYDVKM. Trimming left V 3 bases short and J 5 bases short, with 7 bases between.

The chain joins TRBV30 to TRBJ2-7; the D gene is possibly TRBD2 (6 bases). The length of the CDR3 is 14 residues. Germline V gene data show CDR1 as GTSNPN and CDR2 as SVGIG (reference sequence). V lost 0 bases, J lost 4 bases, and 13 bases lay in between. The CDR3 region is CAWSVSASAYEQYF. The DNA of the CDR3 is TGTGCCTGGAGTGTTTCCGCTAGCGCGTACGAGCAGTACTTC.

For this clone: Additional DNA sequences in this sample encode the identical CDR3. The gene calls are TRBV7-9 and TRBJ1-2; 7 positions match TRBD1. The trim removed 5 bases at V and 2 bases at J, leaving 2 bases unmatched. The CDR3 length is 13 residues. Germline V CDR1 and CDR2: SEHNR, FQNEAQ (reference sequence). CDR3 in amino acids: CASSVGQNYGYTF. CDR3 bases: TGTGCCAGCAGCGTGGGACAGAACTATGGCTACACCTTC.

The chain combines TRBV7-9 with TRBJ2-5, with TRBD2 identical over 7 bases. The CDR3 has 15 residues. V shed 5 bases, J shed 3 bases, and the junction held 9 bases outside the gene matches. Germline CDR1 is SEHNR and CDR2 is FQNEAQ (reference sequence). The CDR3 coding sequence is TGTGCCAGCAGCATCCGACTAGCCGGGGAAGAGACCCAGTACTTC. Translation gives CASSIRLAGEETQYF. The complete variable domain, with remaining parts taken from reference TRBV7-9 and TRBJ2-5, reads DTGVSQNPRHKITKRGQNVTFRCDPISEHNRLYWYRQTLGQGPEFLTYFQNEAQLEKSRLLSDRFSAERPKGSFSTLEIQRTEQGDSAMYLCASSIRLAGEETQYFGPGTRLLVL.

V usage is TRBV7-3 and J usage is TRBJ2-1; 9 positions agree with TRBD1. V lost 5 bases to trimming and J lost 1 base; unmatched junction nucleotides: 3. The CDR3 is made up of 15 amino acids. Germline CDR1 is SGHTA and CDR2 is FQGTGA. The CDR3: CASSDGTGSYNEQFF. CDR3 DNA: TGTGCCAGCAGCGACGGGACAGGGTCCTACAATGAGCAGTTCTTC.

CDR3 in amino acids: CASSLDPGNNSPLHF. The CDR3, as DNA: TGCGCCAGCAGCTTGGATCCGGGTAATAATTCACCCCTCCACTTT. V usage is TRBV5-1 and J usage is TRBJ1-6; no reliable D call. Germline CDR1 reads SGHRS; CDR2 reads YFSETQ. Trimming took 0 bases from V and 5 from J, leaving 9 bases between them. This CDR3 is 15 amino acids long.

The J gene is TRBJ2-6, the V gene TRBV18, with D possibly TRBD1 on 7 matching bases. In germline, CDR1 is KGHSH, CDR2 LQKENI. The V end was cut by 6 bases, the J end by 1 base, with 22 bases between. There are 19 residues in the CDR3. CDR3 nucleotide sequence: TGTGCCAGCTCTATAACAGAGGGGGCTAGCGAGTCTGGGGCCAACGTCCTGACTTTC. Translation gives CASSITEGASESGANVLTF.

The rearrangement links TRBV2 to TRBJ1-1; D call uncertain. V was pared by 7 bases and J by 1 base, with 16 bases between. This CDR3 region has 15 residues. Germline V gene data show CDR1 as SNHLY and CDR2 as FYNNEI. The CDR3 loop reads CASTMARIGNTEAFF. The CDR3 DNA reads as TGTGCCAGCACTATGGCGAGAATAGGGAACACTGAAGCTTTCTTT. Using reference TRBV2 and TRBJ1-1 for the parts outside the CDR3, the full variable domain is EPEVTQTPSHQVTQMGQEVILRCVPISNHLYFYWYRQILGQKVEFLVSFYNNEISEKSEIFDDQFSVERPDGSNFTLKIRSTKLEDSAMYFCASTMARIGNTEAFFGQGTRLTVV.

V gene TRBV18 combines with J gene TRBJ1-2; TRBD1 is a possible D gene (5 bases). This CDR3 is 14 amino acids long. CDR1 KGHSH and CDR2 LQKENI come from the germline V gene. V gave up 2 bases and J gave up 1 base, with 8 bases separating them. In DNA, the CDR3 is TGTGCCAGCTCACCAGTAGACAGTAACTATGGCTACACCTTC. Its protein product is CASSPVDSNYGYTF. The full variable domain, in which reference TRBV18 and TRBJ1-2 provide the parts outside the CDR3, is NAGVMQNPRHLVRRRGQEARLRCSPMKGHSHVYWYRQLPEEGLKFMVYLQKENIIDESGMPKERFSAEFPKEGPSILRIQQVVRGDSAAYFCASSPVDSNYGYTFGSGTRLTVV.

Here the CDR3 reads CASSSWRVTLETQYF. The CDR3 region has the DNA TGTGCCAGCAGCTCGTGGCGAGTTACCTTGGAGACCCAGTACTTC. The chain recombines TRBV5-4 with TRBJ2-5; the D is unclear. The CDR3 contains 15 residues. V lost 3 bases, J lost 5 bases, and 17 bases lay in between. From germline, CDR1 is SGHNT and CDR2 YYREEE (reference sequence).